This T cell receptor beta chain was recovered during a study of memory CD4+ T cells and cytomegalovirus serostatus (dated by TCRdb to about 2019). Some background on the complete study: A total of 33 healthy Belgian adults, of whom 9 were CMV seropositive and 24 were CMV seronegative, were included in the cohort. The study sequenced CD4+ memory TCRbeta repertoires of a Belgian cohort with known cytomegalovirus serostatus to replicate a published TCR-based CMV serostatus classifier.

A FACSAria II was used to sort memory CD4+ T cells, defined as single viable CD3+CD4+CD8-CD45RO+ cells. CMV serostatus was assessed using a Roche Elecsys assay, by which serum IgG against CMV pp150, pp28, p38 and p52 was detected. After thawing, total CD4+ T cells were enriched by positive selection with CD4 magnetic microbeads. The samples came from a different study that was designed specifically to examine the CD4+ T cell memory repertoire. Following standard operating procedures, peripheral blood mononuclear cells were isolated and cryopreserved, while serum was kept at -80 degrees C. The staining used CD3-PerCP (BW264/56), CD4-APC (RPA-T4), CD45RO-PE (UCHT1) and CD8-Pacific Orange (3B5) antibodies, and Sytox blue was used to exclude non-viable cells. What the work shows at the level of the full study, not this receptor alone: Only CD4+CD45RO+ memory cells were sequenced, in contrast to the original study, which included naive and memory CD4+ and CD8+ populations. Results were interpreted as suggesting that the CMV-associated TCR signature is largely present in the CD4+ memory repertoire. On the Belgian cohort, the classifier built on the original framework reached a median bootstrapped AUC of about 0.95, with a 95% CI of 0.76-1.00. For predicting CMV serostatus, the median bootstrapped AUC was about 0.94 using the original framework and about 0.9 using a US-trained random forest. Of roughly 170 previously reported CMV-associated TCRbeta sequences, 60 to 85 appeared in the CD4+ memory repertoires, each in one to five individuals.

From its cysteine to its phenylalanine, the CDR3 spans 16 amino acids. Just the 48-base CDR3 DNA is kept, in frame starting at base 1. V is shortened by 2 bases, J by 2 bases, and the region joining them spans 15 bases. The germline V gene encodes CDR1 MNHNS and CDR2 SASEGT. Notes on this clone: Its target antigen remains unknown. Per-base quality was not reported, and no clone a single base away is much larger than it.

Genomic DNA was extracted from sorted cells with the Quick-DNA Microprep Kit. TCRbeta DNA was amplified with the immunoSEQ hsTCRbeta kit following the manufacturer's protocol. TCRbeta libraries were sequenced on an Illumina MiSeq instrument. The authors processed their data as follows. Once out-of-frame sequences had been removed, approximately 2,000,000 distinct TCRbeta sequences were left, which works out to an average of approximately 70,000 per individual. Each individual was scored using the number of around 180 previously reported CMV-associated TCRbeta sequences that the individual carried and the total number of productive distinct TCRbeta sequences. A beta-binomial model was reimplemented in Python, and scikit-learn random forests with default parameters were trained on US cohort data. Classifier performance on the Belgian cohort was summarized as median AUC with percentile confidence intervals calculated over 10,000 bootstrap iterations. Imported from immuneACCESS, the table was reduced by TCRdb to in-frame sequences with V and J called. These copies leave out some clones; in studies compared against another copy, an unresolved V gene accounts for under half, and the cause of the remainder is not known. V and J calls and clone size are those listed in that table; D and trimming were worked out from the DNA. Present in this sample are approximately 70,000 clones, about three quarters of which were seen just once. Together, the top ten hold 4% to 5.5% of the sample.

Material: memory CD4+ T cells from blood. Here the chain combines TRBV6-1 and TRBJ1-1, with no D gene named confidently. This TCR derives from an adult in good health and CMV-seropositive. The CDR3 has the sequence CASSEPRGGVNTEAFF. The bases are TGTGCCAGCAGTGAACCTCGCGGCGGGGTAAACACTGAAGCTTTCTTT.